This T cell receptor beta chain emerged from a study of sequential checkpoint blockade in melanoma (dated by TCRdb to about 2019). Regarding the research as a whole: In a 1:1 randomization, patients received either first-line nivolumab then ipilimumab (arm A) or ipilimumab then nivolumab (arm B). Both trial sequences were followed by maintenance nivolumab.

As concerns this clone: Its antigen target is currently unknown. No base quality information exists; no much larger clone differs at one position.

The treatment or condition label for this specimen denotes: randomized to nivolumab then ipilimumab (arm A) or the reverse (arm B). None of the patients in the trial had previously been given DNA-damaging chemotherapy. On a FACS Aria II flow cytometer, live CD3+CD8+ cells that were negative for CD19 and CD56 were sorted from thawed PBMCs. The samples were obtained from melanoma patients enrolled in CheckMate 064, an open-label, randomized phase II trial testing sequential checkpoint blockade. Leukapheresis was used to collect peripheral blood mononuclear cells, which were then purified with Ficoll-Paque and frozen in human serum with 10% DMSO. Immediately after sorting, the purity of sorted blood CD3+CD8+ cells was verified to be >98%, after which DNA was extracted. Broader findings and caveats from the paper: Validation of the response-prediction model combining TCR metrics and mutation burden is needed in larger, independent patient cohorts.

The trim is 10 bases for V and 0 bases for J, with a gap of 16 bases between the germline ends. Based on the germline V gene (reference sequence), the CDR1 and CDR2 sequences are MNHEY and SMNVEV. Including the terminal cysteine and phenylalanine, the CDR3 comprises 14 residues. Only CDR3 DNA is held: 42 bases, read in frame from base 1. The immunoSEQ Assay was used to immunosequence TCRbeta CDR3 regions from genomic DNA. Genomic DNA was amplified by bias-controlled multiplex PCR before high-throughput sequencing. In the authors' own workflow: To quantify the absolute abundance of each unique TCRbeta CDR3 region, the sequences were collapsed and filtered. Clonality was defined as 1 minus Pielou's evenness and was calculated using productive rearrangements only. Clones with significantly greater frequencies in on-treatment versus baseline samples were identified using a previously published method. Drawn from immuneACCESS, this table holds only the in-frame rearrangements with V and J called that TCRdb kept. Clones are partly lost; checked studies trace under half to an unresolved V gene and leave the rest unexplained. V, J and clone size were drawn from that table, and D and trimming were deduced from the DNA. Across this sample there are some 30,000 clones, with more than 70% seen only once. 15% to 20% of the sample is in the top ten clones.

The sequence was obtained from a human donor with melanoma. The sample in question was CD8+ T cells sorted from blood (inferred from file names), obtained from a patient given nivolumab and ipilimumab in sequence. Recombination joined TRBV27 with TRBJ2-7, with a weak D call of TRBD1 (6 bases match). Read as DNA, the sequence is TGTGCCACCGCGTTGGGGACAAACTCCTACGAGCAGTACTTC. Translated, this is CATALGTNSYEQYF.